This T cell receptor (beta chain) is drawn from a study of molecular identifiers for immune sequencing clone quantification. The overall study: In replicates, the authors split RNA from approximately 20,000 or 100,000 naive CD8 cells five ways and sequenced four. Study-level findings and limits: In naive cells, under 1% of molecules belonged to clones above 20 RNA copies, against over 99% in effector cells.

The germline gives CDR1 LGHDT, CDR2 YNNKEL (reference sequence). The CDR3 has 15 amino acids. Points on this clonotype: Its antigen is undetermined. A much larger clone sits a single nucleotide away, making a read error possible.

MiXCR, applied by TCRdb to the PCR reads, yields one record per CDR3 protein. The sample consists of 90,000 or so distinct CDR3 sequences, 20% to 30% of them appearing once. Sequencing was carried out using naive CD8+ T cells from blood, with Jurkat cell RNA spiked in. Subset: FACS-sorted CD8+CD4-CCR7+CD45RA+ naive T cells. The receptor was derived from a human donor in good health. Some libraries in this study had Jurkat cell RNA spiked in. The chain is built from TRBV3-1 and TRBJ2-5; TRBD1 agrees at 7 bases. In nucleotides, the CDR3 is TGTGCCAGCAGCCAGATGGGACAGCCTCAAGAGAGCCAGTACTTC. Its protein is CASSQMGQPQESQYF.